This T cell receptor beta chain was observed in a study of cytomegalovirus exposure and HLA in healthy donors. Study conclusions and caveats: Cytomegalovirus status was reportedly diagnosed by the classifier with high sensitivity and specificity.

The PCR made use of 60 Vbeta and 13 Jbeta primers. Sequencing was performed with immunoSEQ multiplex PCR; in TCRdb, only in-frame clones are kept and a portion is missing. The sample holds roughly 75,000 clones. Points on this clone: Its target is unknown.

Sequencing was done on a sample of PBMCs. This receptor was identified in a man aged 35 to 55 in good health and CMV-seronegative.

CDR3 in DNA: TGCGCCAGCAGCCAGATTGTAACGGCTAATGAAAAACTGTTTTTT. Amino acids: CASSQIVTANEKLFF. The chain has TRBV4-3 and TRBJ1-4; D is unclear. V lost 3 bases and J lost 3, with 11 bases in between. CDR3 size: 15 residues. Germline CDR1 and CDR2: LGHNA and YSLEER.